These T cell receptor beta chains were read from a single sample in a study of early T cells in non-severe SARS-CoV-2 infection. TCRdb re-analysed the 5' RACE reads in MiXCR, keeping a single row per CDR3 protein. The top ten clones hold 4.5% to 5.5% of a sample with roughly 50,000 distinct CDR3 sequences, approximately 5.6% of them seen once. The source material was whole blood. Receptors originate from an adult who was a healthcare worker with PCR-confirmed SARS-CoV-2 infection or an uninfected control (not recorded which). Both conserved end residues are part of each CDR3. D genes are given only for firm matches. The size of a clone is reported for some rows only, either as once, few or many, or as a class for expanded clones.

abundance	v_gene	d_gene	j_gene	CDR3nt	CDR3aa
NA	TRBV29-1	TRBD1	TRBJ2-2	TGCAGCGTTGAAGCCGGAGACAGGGGGCTCACCGGGGAGCTGTTTTTT	CSVEAGDRGLTGELFF
many	TRBV7-2	NA	TRBJ2-7	TGTGCCAGCAGCATCGAAGGGCTTTCCTACGAGCAGTACTTC	CASSIEGLSYEQYF
many	TRBV30	NA	TRBJ1-1	TGTGCCTGGAGTGTAGCCATCAGGGGTACTGAAGCTTTCTTT	CAWSVAIRGTEAFF
few	TRBV20-1	NA	TRBJ2-7	TGCAGTGCGCTCAAGGGAAGCTCCTACGAGCAGTACTTC	CSALKGSSYEQYF
few	TRBV5-1	NA	TRBJ1-2	TGCGCCAGCAGCTATGACGGGGCTAACTATGGCTACACCTTC	CASSYDGANYGYTF
few	TRBV7-2	NA	TRBJ1-5	TGTGCCAGCAGACCTTCACCGGGAGCGAATCAGCCCCAGCATTTT	CASRPSPGANQPQHF
many	TRBV6-5	NA	TRBJ2-7	TGTGCCAGCAGCTCCATATACGAGCAGTACTTC	CASSSIYEQYF
many	TRBV10-2	NA	TRBJ2-2	TGCGCCAGCAGTGTCGGGGACACCGGGGAGCTGTTTTTT	CASSVGDTGELFF
many	TRBV4-2	TRBD2	TRBJ2-7	TGTGCCAGCAGCCGCGGGGGGGCCTACGAGCAGTACTTC	CASSRGGAYEQYF
few	TRBV6-2/TRBV6-3	NA	TRBJ2-7	TGTGCCATCGGGATTACCTACGAGCAGTACTTC	CAIGITYEQYF
many	TRBV7-2	TRBD2	TRBJ2-1	TGTGCCAGCAAGATAGCGGGGGGGCAATATGAGCAGTTCTTC	CASKIAGGQYEQFF
many	TRBV27	NA	TRBJ1-3	TGTGCCAGCAGTTTAGCCAGTCCGGGGTCGGGAAACACCATATATTTT	CASSLASPGSGNTIYF
NA	TRBV5-1	NA	TRBJ2-7	TGCGCCAGCACTCAGGGCTACGAGCAGTACTTC	CASTQGYEQYF
few	TRBV20-1	TRBD2	TRBJ2-7	TGCAGTGCTAGGAAGGATAGCGGGAGGCCCTACGAGCAGTACTTC	CSARKDSGRPYEQYF
many	TRBV20-1	NA	TRBJ1-5	TGCAGTGCTAGCGCCGAGGGGAGGTGGAATCAGCCCCAGCATTTT	CSASAEGRWNQPQHF
many	TRBV12-3/TRBV12-4	NA	TRBJ2-3	TGTGCCAGCAGAATGGGAGAGTTAGATACGCAGTATTTT	CASRMGELDTQYF
once	TRBV10-3	NA	TRBJ2-5	TGTGCCATCAGTTACAGTACGGAGACCCAGTACTTC	CAISYSTETQYF
many	TRBV27	NA	TRBJ2-1	TGTGCCAGCAGTGCAAGGGTTTCCGTAGGGTCTCGTACCTACAATGAGCAGTTCTTC	CASSARVSVGSRTYNEQFF
many	TRBV20-1	NA	TRBJ2-2	TGCAGTGCTAGGAGGGCCGCGGGGACCGGGGAGCTGTTTTTT	CSARRAAGTGELFF
many	TRBV12-2	NA	TRBJ2-7	TGTGCAAGTCGCTTGTTGACGGAGGAAGTGGGTTCGCGGGAGCAGTACTTC	CASRLLTEEVGSREQYF
many	TRBV10-3	NA	TRBJ2-7	TGTGCCATCAGTTCCTCTACCTACGAGCAGTACTTC	CAISSSTYEQYF
few	TRBV7-9	TRBD1	TRBJ1-6	TGTGCCAGCAGCTGGGGACAGCCAGGACCCCTCCACTTT	CASSWGQPGPLHF
few	TRBV12-3/TRBV12-4	TRBD2	TRBJ2-1	TGTGCCAGCAGCCACAGCGGGGGTAAACACAATGAGCAGTTCTTC	CASSHSGGKHNEQFF
few	TRBV7-9	NA	TRBJ2-1	TGTGCCAGCAGCTCCCAGGGCCATGAGCAGTTCTTC	CASSSQGHEQFF
many	TRBV19	NA	TRBJ2-7	TGTGCCAGTAGTCTTCAGTATGGCCCCTACGAGCAGTACTTC	CASSLQYGPYEQYF
NA	TRBV30	NA	TRBJ1-1	TGTGCCTGTGGGGACCCTGAAGCTTTCTTT	CACGDPEAFF
many	TRBV29-1	NA	TRBJ1-2	TGCAGCGTTGGTAAGCTGGCAGGGGTTTCGGATGGCTACACCTTC	CSVGKLAGVSDGYTF
many	TRBV12-3/TRBV12-4	TRBD1	TRBJ2-4	TGTGCCAGCAGGCGACAGGGGGCGGGAAACATTCAGTACTTC	CASRRQGAGNIQYF
many	TRBV2	TRBD1	TRBJ2-2	TGTGCCACCTCTACGTTGACAGGGACCGGGGAGCTGTTTTTT	CATSTLTGTGELFF
NA	TRBV7-9	NA	TRBJ2-5	TGTGCCAGCAGCTTATCCGGGGTACAAGAGACCCAGTACTTC	CASSLSGVQETQYF
many	TRBV14	NA	TRBJ1-6	TGTGCCAGCAGCCAAATGAGGAATTCACCCCTCCACTTT	CASSQMRNSPLHF
few	TRBV5-6	NA	TRBJ2-2	TGTGCCAGCAGCTTGTTAGGGGCAGGGAACACCGGGGAGCTGTTTTTT	CASSLLGAGNTGELFF
few	TRBV19	TRBD2	TRBJ2-1	TGTGCCAGTACCCCGAGAGGGGCTAGCGGGGGGACCCAGTTCTTC	CASTPRGASGGTQFF
many	TRBV4-1	NA	TRBJ2-3	TGCGCCAGCAGCCAAAATGCTAGGGCAGGCACAGATACGCAGTATTTT	CASSQNARAGTDTQYF
few	TRBV7-9	NA	TRBJ1-1	TGTGCCAGCCAACCCAGGGAAATGAACACTGAAGCTTTCTTT	CASQPREMNTEAFF
many	TRBV5-1	NA	TRBJ2-3	TGCGCCAGCAGCTTGGTGGTAGCGGCTGGCACAGATACGCAGTATTTT	CASSLVVAAGTDTQYF